This TCR beta chain was captured by sequencing in a study of neurological immune-mediated disorders. Points from the study as a whole: Across subjects, expanded clones had no CDR3 amino acid sequences in common, pointing to private repertoires in all groups. Levels of TCR clonal expansion peaked in HTLV-1-associated myelopathy and reached their lowest in multiple sclerosis, under those of healthy controls.

Germline V lookup: CDR1 SGHTA, CDR2 FQGNSA. Trimming took 3 bases from V and 6 from J; bases not matched to a gene: 7. CDR3 size: 14 residues. Every sequencing run produced over 180 million TCR-beta sequences, and the sequences from any one run covered 15-18 subjects. TCRdb re-called the 5' RACE reads with MiXCR, one entry per CDR3 protein. The sample shows about 74,000 distinct CDR3 sequences, roughly 5.6% of them seen only once. A total of 2 million PBMCs stored at -80 degrees C provided the unsorted libraries. This clonotype was seen ten or more times. The antigen remains unidentified. This clonotype was obtained from a man aged 18 to 29 with multiple sclerosis. The specimen sequenced was PBMCs. This rearrangement joins TRBV7-2 to TRBJ2-7; TRBD2 agrees at 8 bases. The CDR3 here is CASSFTGGPGEQYF. The CDR3 coding sequence is TGTGCCAGCAGCTTTACGGGAGGGCCCGGCGAGCAGTACTTC. Combining the CDR3 with reference TRBV7-2 and TRBJ2-7 gives the whole variable domain GAGVSQSPSNKVTEKGKDVELRCDPISGHTALYWYRQSLGQGLEFLIYFQGNSAPDKSGLPSDRFSAERTGGSVSTLTIQRTQQEDSAVYLCASSFTGGPGEQYFGPGTRLTVT.